The present T cell receptor beta chain was sequenced within a study of blood T cell repertoires in COVID-19. Turning to the study itself: There were acute and convalescent COVID-19 samples, and they came from the United States, Italy and Spain.

Study processing details: Scientists estimated how many nucleated cells there were by amplifying reference gene primers. The table came from immunoSEQ multiplex PCR; TCRdb's copy has only in-frame clones and leaves some out. V and J calls and clone size are copied from that table; D and trimming were computed from the DNA. In the table there are roughly 84,000 clones, around four fifths of which are singletons. The CDR3 runs to 14 residues. The V gene's germline CDR1 is MNHEY and CDR2 SVGAGI. V shed 5 bases and J 7 bases; nucleotides not matched to a gene: 7. A few counts support this clone. V usage is TRBV6-5 and J usage is TRBJ2-1; the match to TRBD1 covers 8 bases. The sequence was obtained from a man of 80 years or more with active or convalescent COVID-19. The specimen was peripheral blood. The CDR3 DNA reads as TGTGCCAGCAGTAGGACAGGGCAACGGAATGAGCAGTTCTTC. Translated, it gives CASSRTGQRNEQFF.